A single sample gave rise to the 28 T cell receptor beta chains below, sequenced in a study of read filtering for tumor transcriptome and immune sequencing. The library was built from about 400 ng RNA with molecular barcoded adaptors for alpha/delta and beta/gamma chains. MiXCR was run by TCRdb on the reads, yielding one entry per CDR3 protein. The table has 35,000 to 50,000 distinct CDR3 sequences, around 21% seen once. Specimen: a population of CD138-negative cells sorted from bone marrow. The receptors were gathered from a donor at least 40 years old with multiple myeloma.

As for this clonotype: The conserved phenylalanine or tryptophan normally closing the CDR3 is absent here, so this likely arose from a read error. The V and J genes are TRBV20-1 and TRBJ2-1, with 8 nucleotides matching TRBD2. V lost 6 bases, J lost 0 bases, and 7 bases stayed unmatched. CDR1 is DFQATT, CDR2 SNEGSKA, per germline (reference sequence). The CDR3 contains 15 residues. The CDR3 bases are TGCAGTGCCGCGAGCGGGGGAATCTCCTACAATGAGCAGTTCTTG. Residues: CSAASGGISYNEQFL.

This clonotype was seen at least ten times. The CDR3: CASSYSTGTTEQYF. The CDR3 nucleotides are TGTGCCAGCAGTTACTCGACAGGGACCACCGAGCAGTACTTC. The chain joins TRBV6-6 to TRBJ2-7; 7 nucleotides line up with TRBD1. Germline CDR1 is MNHNY and CDR2 is SVGAGI (reference sequence). Germline trimming cut 0 bases from V and 6 bases from J; bases unmatched to any gene: 5. CDR3 length equals 14 residues.

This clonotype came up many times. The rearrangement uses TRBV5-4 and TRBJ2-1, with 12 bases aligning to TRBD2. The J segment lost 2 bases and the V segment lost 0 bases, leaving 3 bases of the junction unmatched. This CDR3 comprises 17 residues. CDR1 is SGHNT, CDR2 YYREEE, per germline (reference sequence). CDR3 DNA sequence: TGTGCCAGCAGCTTGGGACTAGCGGGAGACCCCTACAATGAGCAGTTCTTC. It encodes CASSLGLAGDPYNEQFF.

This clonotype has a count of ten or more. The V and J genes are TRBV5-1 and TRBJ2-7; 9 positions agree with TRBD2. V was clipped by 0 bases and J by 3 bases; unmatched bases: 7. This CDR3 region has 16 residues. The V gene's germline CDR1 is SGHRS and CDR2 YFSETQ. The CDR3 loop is CASSLGPGTSSYEQYF. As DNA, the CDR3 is TGCGCCAGCAGCTTGGGGCCCGGGACTAGCAGCTACGAGCAGTACTTC.

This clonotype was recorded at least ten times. The CDR3 here is CASSYMLAGANVLTF. The DNA for the CDR3 is TGTGCCAGCAGTTACATGTTGGCTGGGGCCAACGTCCTGACTTTC. The chain combines TRBV6-5 with TRBJ2-6; D is ambiguous. The CDR3 covers 15 residues. Germline V gene lookup returns CDR1 MNHEY and CDR2 SVGAGI. The V gene lost 2 bases and the J gene lost 2 bases, with 7 bases spanning the gap.

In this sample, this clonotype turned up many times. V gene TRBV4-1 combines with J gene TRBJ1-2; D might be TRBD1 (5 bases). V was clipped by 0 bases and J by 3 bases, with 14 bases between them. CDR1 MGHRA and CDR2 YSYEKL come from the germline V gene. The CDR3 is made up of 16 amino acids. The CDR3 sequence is CASSQDRDGKDYGYTF. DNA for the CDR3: TGCGCCAGCAGCCAAGATAGGGACGGTAAAGACTATGGCTACACCTTC.

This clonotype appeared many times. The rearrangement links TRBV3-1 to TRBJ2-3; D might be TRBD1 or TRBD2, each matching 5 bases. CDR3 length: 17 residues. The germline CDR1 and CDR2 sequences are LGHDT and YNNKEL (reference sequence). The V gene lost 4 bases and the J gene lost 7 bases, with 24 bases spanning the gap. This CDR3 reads CASSPSVRGPPWNTQYF. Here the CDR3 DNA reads TGTGCCAGCAGCCCATCGGTTCGGGGACCCCCTTGGAATACGCAGTATTTT.

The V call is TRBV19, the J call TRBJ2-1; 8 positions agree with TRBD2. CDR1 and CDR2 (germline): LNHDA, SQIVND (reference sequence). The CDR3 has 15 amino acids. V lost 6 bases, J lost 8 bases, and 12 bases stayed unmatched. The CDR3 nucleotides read TGTGCCAGTAGCCCAGCGGGGACTAGAATCCATGAGCAGTTCTTC. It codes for CASSPAGTRIHEQFF.

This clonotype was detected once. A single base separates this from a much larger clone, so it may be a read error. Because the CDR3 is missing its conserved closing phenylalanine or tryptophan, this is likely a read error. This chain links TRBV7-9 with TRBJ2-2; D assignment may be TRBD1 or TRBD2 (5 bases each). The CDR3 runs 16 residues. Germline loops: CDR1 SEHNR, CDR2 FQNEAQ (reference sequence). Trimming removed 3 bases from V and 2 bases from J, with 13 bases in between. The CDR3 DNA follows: TGTGCCAGCAGCTTCCCCCTCCGGGGCAACACCGGGGAGCTGTTTTCT. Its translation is CASSFPLRGNTGELFS.

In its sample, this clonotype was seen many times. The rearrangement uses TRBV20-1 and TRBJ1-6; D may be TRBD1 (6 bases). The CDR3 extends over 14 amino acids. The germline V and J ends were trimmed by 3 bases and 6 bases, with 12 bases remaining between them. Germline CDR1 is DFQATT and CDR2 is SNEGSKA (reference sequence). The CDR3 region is CSASPSGANSPLHF. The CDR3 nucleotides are TGCAGTGCTAGTCCGTCAGGGGCTAATTCACCCCTCCACTTT.

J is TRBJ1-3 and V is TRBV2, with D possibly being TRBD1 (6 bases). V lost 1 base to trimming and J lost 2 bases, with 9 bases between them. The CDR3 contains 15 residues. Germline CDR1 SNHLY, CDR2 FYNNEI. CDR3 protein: CASSEEGHPGNTIYF. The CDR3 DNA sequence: TGTGCCAGCAGTGAAGAGGGACACCCTGGAAACACCATATATTTT. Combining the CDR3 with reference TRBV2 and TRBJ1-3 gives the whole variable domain EPEVTQTPSHQVTQMGQEVILRCVPISNHLYFYWYRQILGQKVEFLVSFYNNEISEKSEIFDDQFSVERPDGSNFTLKIRSTKLEDSAMYFCASSEEGHPGNTIYFGEGSWLTVV.

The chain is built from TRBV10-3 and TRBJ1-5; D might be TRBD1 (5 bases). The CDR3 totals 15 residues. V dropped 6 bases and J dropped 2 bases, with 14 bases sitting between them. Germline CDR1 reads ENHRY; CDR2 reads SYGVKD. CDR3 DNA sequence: TGTGCCATCAGCGACTTGGGGGGTGGCAATCAGCCCCAGCATTTT. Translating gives CAISDLGGGNQPQHF.

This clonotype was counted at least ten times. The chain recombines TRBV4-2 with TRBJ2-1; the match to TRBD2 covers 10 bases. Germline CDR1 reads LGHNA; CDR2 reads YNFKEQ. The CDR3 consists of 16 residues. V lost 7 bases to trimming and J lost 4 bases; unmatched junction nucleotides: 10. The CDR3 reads CASTPRVTSGYNEQFF. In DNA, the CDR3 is TGTGCCAGCACCCCCCGGGTGACTAGCGGGTACAATGAGCAGTTCTTC.

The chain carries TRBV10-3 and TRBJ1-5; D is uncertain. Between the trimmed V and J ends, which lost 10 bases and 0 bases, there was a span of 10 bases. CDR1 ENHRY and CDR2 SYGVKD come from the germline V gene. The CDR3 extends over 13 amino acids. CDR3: CASGPYSNQPQHF. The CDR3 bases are TGTGCCAGCGGACCGTATAGCAATCAGCCCCAGCATTTT.

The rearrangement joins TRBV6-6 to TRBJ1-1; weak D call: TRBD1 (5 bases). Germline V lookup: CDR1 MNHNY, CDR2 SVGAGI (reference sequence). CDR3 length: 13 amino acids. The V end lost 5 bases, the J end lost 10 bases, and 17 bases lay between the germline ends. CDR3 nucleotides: TGTGCCAGCAGTCGGACAAGGTCAGAGGGAGCTTTCTTT. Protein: CASSRTRSEGAFF.

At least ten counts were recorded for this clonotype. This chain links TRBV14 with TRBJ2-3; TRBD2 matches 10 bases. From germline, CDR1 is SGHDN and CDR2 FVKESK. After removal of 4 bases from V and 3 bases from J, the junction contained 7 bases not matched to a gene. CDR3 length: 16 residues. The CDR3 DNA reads TGTGCCAGCAGCCTACTCCTAGCGGGAGTTACAGATACGCAGTATTTT. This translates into CASSLLLAGVTDTQYF.

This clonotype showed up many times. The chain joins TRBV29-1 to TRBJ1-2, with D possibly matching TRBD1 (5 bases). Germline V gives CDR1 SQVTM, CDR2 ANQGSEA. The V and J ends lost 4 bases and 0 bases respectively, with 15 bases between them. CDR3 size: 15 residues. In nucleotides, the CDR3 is TGCAGCGTTGCCCCACTGACAGCAGCTAACTATGGCTACACCTTC. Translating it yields CSVAPLTAANYGYTF. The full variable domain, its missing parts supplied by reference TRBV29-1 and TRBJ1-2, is SAVISQKPSRDICQRGTSLTIQCQVDSQVTMMFWYRQQPGQSLTLIATANQGSEATYESGFVIDKFPISRPNLTFSTLTVSNMSPEDSSIYLCSVAPLTAANYGYTFGSGTRLTVV.

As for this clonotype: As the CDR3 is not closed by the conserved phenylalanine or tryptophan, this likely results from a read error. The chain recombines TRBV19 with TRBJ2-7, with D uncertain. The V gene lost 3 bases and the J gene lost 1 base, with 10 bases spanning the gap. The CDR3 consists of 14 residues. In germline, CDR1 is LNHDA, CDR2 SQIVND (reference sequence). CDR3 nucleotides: TGTGCCAGTAGTATGCGCCAGCTGTCCTACGAGCAGTACCTC. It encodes CASSMRQLSYEQYL.

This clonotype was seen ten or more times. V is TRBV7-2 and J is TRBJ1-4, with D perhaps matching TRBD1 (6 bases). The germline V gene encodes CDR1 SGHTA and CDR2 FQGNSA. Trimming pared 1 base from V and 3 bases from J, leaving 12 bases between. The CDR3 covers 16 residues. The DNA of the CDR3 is TGTGCCAGCAGCTTAGACAGGGAGCGGGCTAATGAAAAACTGTTTTTT. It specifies CASSLDRERANEKLFF.

The CDR3 sequence is CASSNSIAEQDDNEQFF. Written as DNA, the CDR3 is TGTGCCAGCAGTAACTCTATAGCGGAGCAAGATGACAATGAGCAGTTCTTC. The chain couples TRBV28 to TRBJ2-1; possible D gene TRBD2, 6 bases. V lost 5 bases to trimming and J lost 5 bases, with 22 bases between them. There are 17 residues in the CDR3. Germline assignment: CDR1 MDHEN and CDR2 SYDVKM.

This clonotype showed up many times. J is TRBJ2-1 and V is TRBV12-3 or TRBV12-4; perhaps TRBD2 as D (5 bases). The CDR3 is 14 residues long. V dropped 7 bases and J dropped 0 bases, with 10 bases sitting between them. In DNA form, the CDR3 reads TGTGCCAGCACCTCCGACTACTCCTACAATGAGCAGTTCTTC. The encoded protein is CASTSDYSYNEQFF.

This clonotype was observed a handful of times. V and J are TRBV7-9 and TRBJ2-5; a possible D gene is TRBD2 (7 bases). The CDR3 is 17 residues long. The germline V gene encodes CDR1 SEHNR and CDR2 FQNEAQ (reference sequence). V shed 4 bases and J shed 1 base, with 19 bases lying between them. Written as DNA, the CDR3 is TGTGCCAGCAGCTCCCCCCGGGGGGAGACAGGCCAAGAGACCCAGTACTTC. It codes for CASSSPRGETGQETQYF. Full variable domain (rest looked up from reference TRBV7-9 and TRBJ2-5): DTGVSQNPRHKITKRGQNVTFRCDPISEHNRLYWYRQTLGQGPEFLTYFQNEAQLEKSRLLSDRFSAERPKGSFSTLEIQRTEQGDSAMYLCASSSPRGETGQETQYFGPGTRLLVL.

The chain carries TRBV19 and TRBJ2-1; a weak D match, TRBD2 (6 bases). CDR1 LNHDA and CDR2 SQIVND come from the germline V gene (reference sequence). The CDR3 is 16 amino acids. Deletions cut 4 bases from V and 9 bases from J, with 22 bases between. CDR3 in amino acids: CASSSTPGGRAVEQFF. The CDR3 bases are TGTGCCAGTAGTAGCACCCCCGGGGGTCGGGCTGTTGAGCAGTTCTTC.

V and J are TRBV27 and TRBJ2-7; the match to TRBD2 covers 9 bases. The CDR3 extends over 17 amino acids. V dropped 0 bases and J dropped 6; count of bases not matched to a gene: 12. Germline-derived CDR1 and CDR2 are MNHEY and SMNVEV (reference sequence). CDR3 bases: TGTGCCAGCAGTTTATCTGGTAGCGGGAGCTTTATAGGCGAGCAGTACTTC. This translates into CASSLSGSGSFIGEQYF.

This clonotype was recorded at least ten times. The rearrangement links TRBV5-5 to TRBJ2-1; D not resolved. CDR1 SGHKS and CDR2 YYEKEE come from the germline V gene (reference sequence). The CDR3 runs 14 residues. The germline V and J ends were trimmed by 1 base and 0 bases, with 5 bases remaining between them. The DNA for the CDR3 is TGTGCCAGCAGCTTGCTCCTCTCCTACAATGAGCAGTTCTTC. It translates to CASSLLLSYNEQFF.

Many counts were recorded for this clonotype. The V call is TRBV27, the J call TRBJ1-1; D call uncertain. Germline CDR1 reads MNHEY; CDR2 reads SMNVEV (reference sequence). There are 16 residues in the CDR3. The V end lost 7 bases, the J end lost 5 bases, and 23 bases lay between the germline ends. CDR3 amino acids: CASTFRSGVMGTEAFF. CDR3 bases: TGTGCCAGCACTTTCCGAAGTGGGGTAATGGGGACTGAAGCTTTCTTT.

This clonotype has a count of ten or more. The CDR3 sequence: CASSLVAGVGGNEQFF. In nucleotides, the CDR3 is TGTGCCAGCAGCTTGGTAGCGGGAGTGGGCGGCAATGAGCAGTTCTTC. This rearrangement joins TRBV5-5 to TRBJ2-1; 9 nucleotides line up with TRBD2. This CDR3 spans 16 amino acids. The V gene end was trimmed by 0 bases and the J gene end by 6 bases; junction bases not matched to a gene: 7. The germline V gene has CDR1 SGHKS and CDR2 YYEKEE (reference sequence).

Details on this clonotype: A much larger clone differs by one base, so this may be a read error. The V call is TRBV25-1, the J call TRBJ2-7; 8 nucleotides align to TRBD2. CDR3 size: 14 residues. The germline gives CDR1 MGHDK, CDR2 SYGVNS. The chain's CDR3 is CASSEAGGPYGQYF. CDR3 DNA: TGTGCCAGCAGTGAGGCGGGAGGCCCCTACGGGCAGTACTTC.